The rows below give T cell receptor beta chains drawn from one sample of a study of blood T cells in healthy people across ages. One entry per CDR3 protein results from TCRdb running MiXCR on the 5' RACE reads. Among 700,000 to 850,000 distinct CDR3 sequences listed, roughly 50% were seen once. Material: blood. The receptors shown here come from a man at least 80 years old in good health. CDR3s leave out the opening cysteine and the closing phenylalanine or tryptophan. The order of the fields is J gene, V gene, CDR3 protein.

J: TRBJ2-3
V: TRBV12-3/TRBV12-4
CDR3: ASSRPGQGGLTQY

J: TRBJ1-2
V: TRBV29-1
CDR3: SADRGRRTST

J: TRBJ1-4
V: TRBV25-1
CDR3: ATGDPLEKLF

J: TRBJ2-7
V: TRBV20-1
CDR3: SARDPGGSSSYEQY

J: TRBJ2-1
V: TRBV29-1
CDR3: SVLGGVEQF

J: TRBJ1-2
V: TRBV6-5
CDR3: ASSYSPGSHDYT

J: TRBJ2-1
V: TRBV24-1
CDR3: ATSERTGQDNEQF

J: .
V: TRBV5-1
CDR3: ASSLQAGEYEQY

J: TRBJ2-1
V: TRBV2
CDR3: ASSEELARVSGDEQF

J: TRBJ2-1
V: TRBV21-1
CDR3: ASSNATHGLAGTSYNEQF

J: TRBJ1-6
V: TRBV25-1
CDR3: ASSDMGAVGNSPLH

J: TRBJ2-5
V: TRBV7-2
CDR3: ASSLGAQGQETQY

J: TRBJ2-7
V: TRBV6-5
CDR3: ASSPTGLLSYEQY

J: TRBJ1-5
V: TRBV2
CDR3: ASRTVNQPQH

J: TRBJ2-7
V: TRBV12-3/TRBV12-4
CDR3: ASRTGTGGNYEQY

J: TRBJ1-2
V: TRBV15
CDR3: ATSRGRDGRYYGYT

J: TRBJ2-7
V: TRBV5-1
CDR3: ASSAETERQY

J: TRBJ1-3
V: TRBV20-1
CDR3: SAPPQGDGNTIY

J: TRBJ2-4
V: TRBV4-1
CDR3: ASSQEGAGGAKNIQY

J: TRBJ2-5
V: TRBV4-2
CDR3: ASSQGTGGPGGETQY

J: TRBJ1-2
V: TRBV20-1
CDR3: SARGLNGYT

J: TRBJ1-2
V: TRBV27
CDR3: ASSSPRTGPWGYT

J: TRBJ1-4
V: TRBV12-3/TRBV12-4
CDR3: ASTTMPFRDEKLF

J: TRBJ2-5
V: TRBV7-2
CDR3: ASSLAAAFQETQY